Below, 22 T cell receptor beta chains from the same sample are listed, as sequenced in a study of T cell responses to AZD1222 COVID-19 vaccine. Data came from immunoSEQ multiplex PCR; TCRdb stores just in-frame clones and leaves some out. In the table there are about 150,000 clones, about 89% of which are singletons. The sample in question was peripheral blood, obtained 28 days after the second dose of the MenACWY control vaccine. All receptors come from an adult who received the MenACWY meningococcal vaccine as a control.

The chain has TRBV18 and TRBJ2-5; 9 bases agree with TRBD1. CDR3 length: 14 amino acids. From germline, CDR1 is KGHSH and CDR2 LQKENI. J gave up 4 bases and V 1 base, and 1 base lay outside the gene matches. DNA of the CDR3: TGTGCCAGCTCACCACAGGGACAGGGAGAGACCCAGTACTTC. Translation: CASSPQGQGETQYF.

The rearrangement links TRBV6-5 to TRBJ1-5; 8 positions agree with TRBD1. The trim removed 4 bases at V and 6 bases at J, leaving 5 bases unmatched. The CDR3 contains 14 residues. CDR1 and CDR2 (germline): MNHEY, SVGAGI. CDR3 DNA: TGTGCCAGCAGTTCCAGGGGGCAAGGTCAGCCCCAGCATTTT. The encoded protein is CASSSRGQGQPQHF.

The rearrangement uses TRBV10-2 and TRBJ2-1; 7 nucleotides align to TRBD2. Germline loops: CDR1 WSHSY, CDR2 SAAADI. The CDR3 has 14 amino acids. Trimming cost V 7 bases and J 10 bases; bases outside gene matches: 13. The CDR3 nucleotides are TGCGCCAGCACTAGCGGAGTCGGGGGTAGGGAGCAGTTCTTC. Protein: CASTSGVGGREQFF.

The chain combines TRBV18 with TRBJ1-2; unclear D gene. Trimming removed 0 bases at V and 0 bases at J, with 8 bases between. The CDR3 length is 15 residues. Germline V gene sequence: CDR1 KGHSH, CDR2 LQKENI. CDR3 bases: TGTGCCAGCTCACCACCGTTACGGACTAACTATGGCTACACCTTC. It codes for CASSPPLRTNYGYTF.

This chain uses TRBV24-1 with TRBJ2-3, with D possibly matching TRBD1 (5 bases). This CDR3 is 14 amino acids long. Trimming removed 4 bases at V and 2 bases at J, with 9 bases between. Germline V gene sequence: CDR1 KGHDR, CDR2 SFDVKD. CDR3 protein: CATSEVGATDTQYF. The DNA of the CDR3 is TGTGCCACCAGTGAAGTAGGGGCCACAGATACGCAGTATTTT.

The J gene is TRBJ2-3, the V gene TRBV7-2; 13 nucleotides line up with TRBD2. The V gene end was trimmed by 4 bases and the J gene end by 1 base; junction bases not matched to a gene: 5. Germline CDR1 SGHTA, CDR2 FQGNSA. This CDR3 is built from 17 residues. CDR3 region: CASSSGLAGAGTDTQYF. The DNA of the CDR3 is TGTGCCAGCAGCTCCGGACTAGCGGGGGCCGGCACAGATACGCAGTATTTT.

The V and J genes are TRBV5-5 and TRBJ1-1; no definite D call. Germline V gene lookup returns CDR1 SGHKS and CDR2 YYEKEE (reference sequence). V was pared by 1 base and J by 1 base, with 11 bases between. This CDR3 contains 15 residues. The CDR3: CASSLPRVPNTEAFF. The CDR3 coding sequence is TGTGCCAGCAGCTTGCCCCGGGTCCCGAACACTGAAGCTTTCTTT.

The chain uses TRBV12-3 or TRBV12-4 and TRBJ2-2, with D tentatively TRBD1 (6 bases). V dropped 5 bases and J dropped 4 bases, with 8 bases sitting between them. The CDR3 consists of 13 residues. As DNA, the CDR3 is TGTGCCAGCAGTGGACAGATCACCGGGGAGCTGTTTTTT. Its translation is CASSGQITGELFF.

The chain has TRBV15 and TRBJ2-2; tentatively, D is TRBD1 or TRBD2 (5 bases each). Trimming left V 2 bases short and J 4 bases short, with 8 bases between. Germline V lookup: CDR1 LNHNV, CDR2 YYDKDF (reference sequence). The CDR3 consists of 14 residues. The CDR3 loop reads CATSRMRGTGELFF. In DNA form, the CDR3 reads TGTGCCACCAGCAGAATGAGGGGCACCGGGGAGCTGTTTTTT.

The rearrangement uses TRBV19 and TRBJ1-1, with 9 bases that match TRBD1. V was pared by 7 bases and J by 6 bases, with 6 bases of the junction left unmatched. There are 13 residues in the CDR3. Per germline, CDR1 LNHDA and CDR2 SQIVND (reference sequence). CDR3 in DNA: TGTGCCAGTAAAGACAGGGGGAGCCCTGAAGCTTTCTTT. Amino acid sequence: CASKDRGSPEAFF.

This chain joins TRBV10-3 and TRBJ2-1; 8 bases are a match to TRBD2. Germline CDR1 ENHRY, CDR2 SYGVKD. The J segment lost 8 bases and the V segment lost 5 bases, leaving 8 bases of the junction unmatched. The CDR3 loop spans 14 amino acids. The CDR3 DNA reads TGTGCCATCAGTCCGCGGGGGGAGCGGGATGAGCAGTTCTTC. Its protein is CAISPRGERDEQFF.

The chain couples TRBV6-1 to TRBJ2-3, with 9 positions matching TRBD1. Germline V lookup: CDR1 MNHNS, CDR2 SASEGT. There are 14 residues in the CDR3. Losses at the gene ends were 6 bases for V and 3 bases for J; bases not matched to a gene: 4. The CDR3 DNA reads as TGTGCCAGCAGCCCCGGGACAGGGACAGATACGCAGTATTTT. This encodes CASSPGTGTDTQYF.

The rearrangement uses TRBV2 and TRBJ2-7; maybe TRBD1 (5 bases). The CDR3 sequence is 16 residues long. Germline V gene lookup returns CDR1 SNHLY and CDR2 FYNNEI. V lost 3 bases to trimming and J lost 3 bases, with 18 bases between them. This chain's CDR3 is CASSDQGRRWDYEQYF. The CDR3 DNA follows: TGTGCCAGCAGTGATCAGGGTCGACGCTGGGACTACGAGCAGTACTTC. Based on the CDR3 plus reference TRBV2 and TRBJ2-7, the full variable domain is EPEVTQTPSHQVTQMGQEVILRCVPISNHLYFYWYRQILGQKVEFLVSFYNNEISEKSEIFDDQFSVERPDGSNFTLKIRSTKLEDSAMYFCASSDQGRRWDYEQYFGPGTRLTVT.

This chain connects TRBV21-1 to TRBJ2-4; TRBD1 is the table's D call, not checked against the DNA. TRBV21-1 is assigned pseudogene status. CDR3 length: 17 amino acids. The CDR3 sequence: CASSKGRGTGVEHIQYF. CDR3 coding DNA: TGTGCCAGCAGCAAAGGAAGAGGGACAGGGGTGGAACACATTCAGTACTTC.

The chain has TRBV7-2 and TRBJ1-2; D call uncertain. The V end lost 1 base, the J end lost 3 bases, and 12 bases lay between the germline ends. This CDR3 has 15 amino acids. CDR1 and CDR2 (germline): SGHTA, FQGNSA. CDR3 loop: CASSLGLGEYYGYTF. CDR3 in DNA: TGTGCCAGCAGCTTAGGTCTTGGAGAGTACTATGGCTACACCTTC. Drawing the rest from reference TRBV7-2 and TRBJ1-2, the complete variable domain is GAGVSQSPSNKVTEKGKDVELRCDPISGHTALYWYRQSLGQGLEFLIYFQGNSAPDKSGLPSDRFSAERTGGSVSTLTIQRTQQEDSAVYLCASSLGLGEYYGYTFGSGTRLTVV.

CDR3 region: CASSFGNSGNTIYF. As DNA, the CDR3 is TGTGCCAGCAGCTTCGGCAACTCTGGAAACACCATATATTTT. The chain joins TRBV7-2 to TRBJ1-3; D is unclear. The germline V and J ends were trimmed by 3 bases and 0 bases, with 6 bases remaining between them. CDR1 is SGHTA and CDR2 is FQGNSA in the germline V gene. The CDR3 is 14 residues long.

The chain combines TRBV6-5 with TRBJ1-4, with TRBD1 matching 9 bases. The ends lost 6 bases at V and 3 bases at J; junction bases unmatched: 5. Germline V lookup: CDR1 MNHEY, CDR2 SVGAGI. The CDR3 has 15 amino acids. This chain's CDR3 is CASRDRGGANEKLFF. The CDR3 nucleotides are TGTGCCAGCAGGGACAGGGGAGGTGCTAATGAAAAACTGTTTTTT.

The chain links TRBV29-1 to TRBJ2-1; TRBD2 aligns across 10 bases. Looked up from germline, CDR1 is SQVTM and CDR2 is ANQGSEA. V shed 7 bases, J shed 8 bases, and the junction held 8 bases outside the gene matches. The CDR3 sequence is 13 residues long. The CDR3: CSAVASGSHEQFF. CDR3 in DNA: TGCAGCGCGGTGGCTAGCGGGAGTCATGAGCAGTTCTTC.

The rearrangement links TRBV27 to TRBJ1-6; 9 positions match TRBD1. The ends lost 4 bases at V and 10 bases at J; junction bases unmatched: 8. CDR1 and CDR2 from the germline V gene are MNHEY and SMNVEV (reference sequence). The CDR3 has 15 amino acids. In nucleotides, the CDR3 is TGTGCCAGCAGTTCCTACAGGGGGCGAGGGTCACCCCTCCACTTT. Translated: CASSSYRGRGSPLHF.

The CDR3 sequence is CASSLGPTGLVYEQYF. CDR3 coding DNA: TGTGCCAGCAGCTTGGGCCCTACAGGGTTAGTATACGAGCAGTACTTC. The gene calls are TRBV5-6 and TRBJ2-7, with D possibly TRBD1 on 6 matching bases. Germline V gene data show CDR1 as SGHDT and CDR2 as YYEEEE. Trimming cost V 0 bases and J 4 bases, with 17 bases left between them. This CDR3 is 16 amino acids long.

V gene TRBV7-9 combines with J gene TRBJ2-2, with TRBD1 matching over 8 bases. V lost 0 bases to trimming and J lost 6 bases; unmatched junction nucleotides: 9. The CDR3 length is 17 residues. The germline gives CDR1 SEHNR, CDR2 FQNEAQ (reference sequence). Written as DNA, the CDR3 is TGTGCCAGCAGCTTAGCGGGCCAGGGGGCGAGGTCCGGGGAGCTGTTTTTT. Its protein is CASSLAGQGARSGELFF.

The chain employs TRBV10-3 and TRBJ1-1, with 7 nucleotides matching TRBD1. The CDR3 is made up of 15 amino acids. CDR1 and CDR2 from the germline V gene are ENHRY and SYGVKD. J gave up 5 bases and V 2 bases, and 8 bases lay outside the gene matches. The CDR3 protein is CAISEPNRGETEAFF. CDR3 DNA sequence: TGTGCCATCAGTGAGCCGAACAGGGGTGAGACTGAAGCTTTCTTT.